The entry below gives a single TCR beta chain sequence along with its context. What this receptor recognizes is not known. No qualities accompany the bases; no much larger clone lies one base away. The method was the immunoSEQ multiplex PCR assay. Here the immuneACCESS table is served through TCRdb, limited to in-frame sequences with V and J called. Missing clones are a known gap in these copies; in checked studies unresolved V genes cover under half, and the rest lacks a known reason. The sample table lists roughly 620 clones, 94% of them with a count of one. In total, the top ten clones hold approximately 6% of the sample. The germline V gene encodes CDR1 SGHNT and CDR2 YYREEE (reference sequence). The CDR3 goes from the cysteine to the phenylalanine over 15 residues. Of the read, only the CDR3 DNA is kept; its 45 bases are in frame from base 1. V loses 6 bases of germline sequence and J loses 3 bases, and the interval between the two ends is 13 bases.

The sample is drawn from a study of tumor T cells in aggressive B-cell lymphoma (dated by TCRdb to the late 2010s). The chain is made from TRBV5-4 and TRBJ1-6, with an unclear D gene assignment. The clonotype comes from an adult with diffuse large B cell lymphoma. The sequencing sample was made of tumor tissue. The CDR3 loop reads CASTDRLSYNSPLHF. In nucleotide form, the sequence is TGTGCCAGCACCGATAGACTCAGCTATAATTCACCCCTCCACTTT.